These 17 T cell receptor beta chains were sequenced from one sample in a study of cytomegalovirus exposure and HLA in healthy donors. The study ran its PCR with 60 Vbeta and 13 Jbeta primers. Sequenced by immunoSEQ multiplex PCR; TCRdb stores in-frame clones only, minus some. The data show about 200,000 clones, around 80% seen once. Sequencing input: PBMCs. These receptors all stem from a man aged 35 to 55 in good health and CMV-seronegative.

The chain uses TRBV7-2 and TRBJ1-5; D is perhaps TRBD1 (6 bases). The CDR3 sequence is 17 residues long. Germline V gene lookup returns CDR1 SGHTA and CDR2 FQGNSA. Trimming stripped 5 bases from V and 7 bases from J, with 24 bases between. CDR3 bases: TGTGCCAGCAGCAAAGAGGCAACAGGGCTCCTTGGCCAGCCCCAGCATTTT. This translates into CASSKEATGLLGQPQHF. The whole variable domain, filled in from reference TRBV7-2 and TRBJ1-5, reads GAGVSQSPSNKVTEKGKDVELRCDPISGHTALYWYRQSLGQGLEFLIYFQGNSAPDKSGLPSDRFSAERTGGSVSTLTIQRTQQEDSAVYLCASSKEATGLLGQPQHFGDGTRLSIL.

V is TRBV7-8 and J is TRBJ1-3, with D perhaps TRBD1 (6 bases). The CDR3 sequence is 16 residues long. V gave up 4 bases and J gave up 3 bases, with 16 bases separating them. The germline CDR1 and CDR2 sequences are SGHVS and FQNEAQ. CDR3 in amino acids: CASSSSTGTRGNTIYF. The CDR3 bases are TGTGCCAGCAGCTCAAGTACAGGGACGCGTGGAAACACCATATATTTT.

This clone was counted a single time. CDR3 protein: CASSEWVRDSTYEQYF. The CDR3 DNA is TGTGCCAGCAGTGAATGGGTAAGGGACTCAACCTACGAGCAGTACTTC. The chain uses TRBV6-1 and TRBJ2-7; tentative D call: TRBD2 (6 bases). V lost 2 bases and J 2 bases, leaving 16 bases between the germline ends. The length of the CDR3 is 16 residues. The V gene's germline CDR1 is MNHNS and CDR2 SASEGT.

As DNA, the CDR3 is TGTGCCAGCAGTTTATCGGGCAGGGGCGGCGACGAGCAGTACTTC. Translated, it gives CASSLSGRGGDEQYF. The chain joins TRBV27 to TRBJ2-7; TRBD1 is a possible D gene (6 bases). The CDR3 covers 15 residues. Looked up from germline, CDR1 is MNHEY and CDR2 is SMNVEV (reference sequence). V was trimmed by 0 bases and J by 5 bases, leaving 14 bases between them.

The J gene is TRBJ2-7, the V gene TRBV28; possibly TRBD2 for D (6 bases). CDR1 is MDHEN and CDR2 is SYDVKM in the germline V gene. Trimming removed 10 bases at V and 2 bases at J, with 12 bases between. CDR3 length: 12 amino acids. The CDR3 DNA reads TGTGCCACCGGCAGGAGGGCCTACGAGCAGTACTTC. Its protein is CATGRRAYEQYF.

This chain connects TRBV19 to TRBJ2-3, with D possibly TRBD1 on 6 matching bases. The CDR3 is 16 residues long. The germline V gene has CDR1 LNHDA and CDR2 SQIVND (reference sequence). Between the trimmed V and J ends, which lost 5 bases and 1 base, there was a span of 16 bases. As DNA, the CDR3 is TGTGCCAGTAGTCCACAGGGTAAAGACGGCACAGATACGCAGTATTTT. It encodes CASSPQGKDGTDTQYF.

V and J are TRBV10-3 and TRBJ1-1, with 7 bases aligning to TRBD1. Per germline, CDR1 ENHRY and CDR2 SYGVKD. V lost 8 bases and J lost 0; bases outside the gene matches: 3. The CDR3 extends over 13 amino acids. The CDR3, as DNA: TGTGCCATCGTGGGACAGTTGAACACTGAAGCTTTCTTT. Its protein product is CAIVGQLNTEAFF.

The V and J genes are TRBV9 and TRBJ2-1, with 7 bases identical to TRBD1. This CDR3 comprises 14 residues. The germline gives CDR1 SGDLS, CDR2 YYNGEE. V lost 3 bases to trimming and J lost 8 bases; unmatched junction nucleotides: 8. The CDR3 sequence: CASSGNRGDDEQFF. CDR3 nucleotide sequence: TGTGCCAGCAGCGGAAACAGGGGTGACGATGAGCAGTTCTTC.

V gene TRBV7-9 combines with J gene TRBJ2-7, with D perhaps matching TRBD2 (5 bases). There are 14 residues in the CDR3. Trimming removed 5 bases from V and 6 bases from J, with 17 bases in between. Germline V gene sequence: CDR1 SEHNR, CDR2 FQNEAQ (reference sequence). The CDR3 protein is CASSLDGVAREQYF. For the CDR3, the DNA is TGTGCCAGCAGCCTGGACGGGGTCGCTCGCGAGCAGTACTTC.

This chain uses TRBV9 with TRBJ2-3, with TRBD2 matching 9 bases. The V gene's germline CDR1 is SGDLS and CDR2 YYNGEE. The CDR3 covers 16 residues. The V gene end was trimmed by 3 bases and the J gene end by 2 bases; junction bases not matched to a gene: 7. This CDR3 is CASSERLAGFTDTQYF. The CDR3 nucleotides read TGTGCCAGCAGCGAACGTCTAGCGGGGTTCACAGATACGCAGTATTTT.

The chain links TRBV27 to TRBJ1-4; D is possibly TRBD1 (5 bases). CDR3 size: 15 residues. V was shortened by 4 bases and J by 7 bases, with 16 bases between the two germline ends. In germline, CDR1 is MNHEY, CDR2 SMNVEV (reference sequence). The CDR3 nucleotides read TGTGCCAGCAGTTCGGCCAGGGATTTCGGTGAAAAACTGTTTTTT. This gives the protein CASSSARDFGEKLFF.

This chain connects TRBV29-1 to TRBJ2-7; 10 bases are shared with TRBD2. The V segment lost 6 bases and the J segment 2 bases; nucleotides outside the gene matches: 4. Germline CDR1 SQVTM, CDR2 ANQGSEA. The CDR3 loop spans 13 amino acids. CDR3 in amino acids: CSVYSGRTYEQYF. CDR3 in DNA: TGCAGCGTCTATAGCGGGAGGACCTACGAGCAGTACTTC.

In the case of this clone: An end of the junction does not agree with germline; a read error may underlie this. This CDR3 is CSSSLAGPRGEKLFF. The CDR3 DNA reads TGTTCCAGCAGCTTAGCTGGGCCCCGGGGGGAAAAACTGTTTTTT. The chain has TRBV7-9 and TRBJ1-4; possible D gene TRBD1, 5 bases. This CDR3 is built from 15 residues. In germline, CDR1 is SEHNR, CDR2 FQNEAQ (reference sequence).

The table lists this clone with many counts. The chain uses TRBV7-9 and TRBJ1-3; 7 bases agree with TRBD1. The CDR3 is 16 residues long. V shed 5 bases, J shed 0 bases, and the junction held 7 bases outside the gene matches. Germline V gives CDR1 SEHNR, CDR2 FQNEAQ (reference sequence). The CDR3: CASSPRDSHSGNTIYF. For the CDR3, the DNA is TGTGCCAGCAGCCCCCGGGACAGCCACTCTGGAAACACCATATATTTT.

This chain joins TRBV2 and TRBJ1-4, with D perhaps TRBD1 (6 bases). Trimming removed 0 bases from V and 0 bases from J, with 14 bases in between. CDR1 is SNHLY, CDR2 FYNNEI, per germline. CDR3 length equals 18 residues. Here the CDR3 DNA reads TGTGCCAGCAGTGAAGCGGGACATTTAGATGCAACTAATGAAAAACTGTTTTTT. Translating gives CASSEAGHLDATNEKLFF.

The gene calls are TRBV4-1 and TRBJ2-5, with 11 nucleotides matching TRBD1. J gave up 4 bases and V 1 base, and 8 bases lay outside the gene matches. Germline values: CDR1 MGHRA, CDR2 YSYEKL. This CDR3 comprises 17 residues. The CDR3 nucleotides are TGCGCCAGCAGCCAAGGTCCTCCCGGGACAGGGGGAGAGACCCAGTACTTC. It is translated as CASSQGPPGTGGETQYF.

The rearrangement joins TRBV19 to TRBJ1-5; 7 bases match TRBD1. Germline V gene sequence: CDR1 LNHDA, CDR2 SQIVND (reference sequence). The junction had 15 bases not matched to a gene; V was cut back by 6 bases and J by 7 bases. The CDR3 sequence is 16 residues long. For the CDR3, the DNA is TGTGCCAGTAGAGTCGTGACAGGGAGTTTGGGACAGCCCCAGCATTTT. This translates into CASRVVTGSLGQPQHF.